These T cell receptor beta chains were read from a single sample in a study of blood T cell repertoires in COVID-19. The data were produced by immunoSEQ multiplex PCR, yet TCRdb's version contains in-frame clones alone and is incomplete. The sample shows a few hundred thousand clones, over 80% of them seen only once. What was sequenced was PBMCs or T cells enriched from blood (not recorded which). The receptors derive from a man in his thirties or forties who had recovered from COVID-19. CDR3s include the opening cysteine and the closing phenylalanine or tryptophan. Each record gives: CDR3 protein, J gene, V gene.

CASSFDADRVSGYTF,TRBJ1-2,TRBV7-9
CASSYSGGGTYEQYF,TRBJ2-7,TRBV6-5
CASSIGGHPNTEAFF,TRBJ1-1,TRBV19
CASSPSRLAGAQETQYF,TRBJ2-5,TRBV7-2
CASSPRNRVQYDEQFF,TRBJ2-1,TRBV18
CASSIGLAFQETQYF,TRBJ2-5,TRBV19
CASSPVASGDNEQFF,TRBJ2-1,TRBV7-2
CASSPSVPPNMNTEAFF,TRBJ1-1,TRBV4-1
CAWSAEGVGPQHF,TRBJ1-5,TRBV30
CASSPTGIHEQYF,TRBJ2-7,TRBV18
CASSFKDRPSNTGELFF,TRBJ2-2,TRBV4-1